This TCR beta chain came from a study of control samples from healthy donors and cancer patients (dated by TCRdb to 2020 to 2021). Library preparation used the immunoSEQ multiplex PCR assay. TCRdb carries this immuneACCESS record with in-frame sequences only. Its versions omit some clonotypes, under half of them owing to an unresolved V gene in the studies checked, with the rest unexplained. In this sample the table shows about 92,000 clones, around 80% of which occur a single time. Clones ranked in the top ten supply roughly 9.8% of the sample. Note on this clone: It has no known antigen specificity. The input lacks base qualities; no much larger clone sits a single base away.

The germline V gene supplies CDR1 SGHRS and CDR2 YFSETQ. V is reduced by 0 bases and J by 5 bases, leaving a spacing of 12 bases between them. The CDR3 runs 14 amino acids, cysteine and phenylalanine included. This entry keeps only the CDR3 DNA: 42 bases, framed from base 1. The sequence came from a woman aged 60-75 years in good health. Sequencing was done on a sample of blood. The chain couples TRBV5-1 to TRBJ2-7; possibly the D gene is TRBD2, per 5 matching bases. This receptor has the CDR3 CASSLALGSHEQYF. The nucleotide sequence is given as TGCGCCAGCAGCTTGGCGCTAGGGAGCCACGAGCAGTACTTC.